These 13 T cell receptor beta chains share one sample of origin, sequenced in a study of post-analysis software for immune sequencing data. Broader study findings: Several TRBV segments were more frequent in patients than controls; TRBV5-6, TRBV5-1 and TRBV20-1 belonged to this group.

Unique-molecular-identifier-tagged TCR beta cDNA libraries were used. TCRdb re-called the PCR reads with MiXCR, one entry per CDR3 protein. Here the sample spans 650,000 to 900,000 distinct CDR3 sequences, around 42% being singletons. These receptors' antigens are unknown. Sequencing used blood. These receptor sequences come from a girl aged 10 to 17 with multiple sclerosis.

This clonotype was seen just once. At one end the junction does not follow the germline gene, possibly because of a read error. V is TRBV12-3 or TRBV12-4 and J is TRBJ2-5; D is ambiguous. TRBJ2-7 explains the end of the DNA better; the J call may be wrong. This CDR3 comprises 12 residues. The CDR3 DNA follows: TGTGCCCGCAGTTTTTCGGGTGGCGAGCAGTACTTC. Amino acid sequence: CARSFSGGEQYF.

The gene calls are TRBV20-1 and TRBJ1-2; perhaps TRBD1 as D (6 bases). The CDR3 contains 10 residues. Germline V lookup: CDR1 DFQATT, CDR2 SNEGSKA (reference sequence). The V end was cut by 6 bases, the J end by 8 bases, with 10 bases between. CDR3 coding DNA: TGCAGTGCGGGGGGCCGGGGCTACACCTTC. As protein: CSAGGRGYTF.

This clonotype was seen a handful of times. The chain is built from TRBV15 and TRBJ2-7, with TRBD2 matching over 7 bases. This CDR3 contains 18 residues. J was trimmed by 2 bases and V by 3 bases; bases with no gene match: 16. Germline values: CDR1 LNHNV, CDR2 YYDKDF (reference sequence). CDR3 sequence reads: CATSSVDGAGQLPYEQYF. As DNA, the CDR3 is TGTGCCACCAGCAGCGTCGACGGAGCGGGGCAACTCCCCTACGAGCAGTACTTC.

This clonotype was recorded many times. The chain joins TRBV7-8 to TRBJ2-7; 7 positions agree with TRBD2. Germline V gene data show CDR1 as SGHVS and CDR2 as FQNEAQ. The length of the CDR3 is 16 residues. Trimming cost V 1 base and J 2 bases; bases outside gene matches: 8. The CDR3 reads CASSLVRGDLPYEQYF. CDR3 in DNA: TGTGCCAGCAGCTTAGTCCGGGGGGATCTACCCTACGAGCAGTACTTC. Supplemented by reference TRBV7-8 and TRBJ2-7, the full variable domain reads GAGVSQSPRYKVAKRGQDVALRCDPISGHVSLFWYQQALGQGPEFLTYFQNEAQLDKSGLPSDRFFAERPEGSVSTLKIQRTQQEDSAVYLCASSLVRGDLPYEQYFGPGTRLTVT.

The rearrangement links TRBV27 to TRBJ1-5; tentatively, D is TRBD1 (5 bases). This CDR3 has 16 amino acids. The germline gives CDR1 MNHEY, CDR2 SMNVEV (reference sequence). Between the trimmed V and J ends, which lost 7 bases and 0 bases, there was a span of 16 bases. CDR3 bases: TGTGCCAGCAAGAAGGTAGGGGCCTATAGCAATCAGCCCCAGCATTTT. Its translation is CASKKVGAYSNQPQHF.

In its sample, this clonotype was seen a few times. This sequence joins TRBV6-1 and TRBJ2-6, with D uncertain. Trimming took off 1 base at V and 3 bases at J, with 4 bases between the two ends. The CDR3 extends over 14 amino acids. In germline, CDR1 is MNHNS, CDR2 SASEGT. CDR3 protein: CASSEGGGANVLTF. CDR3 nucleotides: TGTGCCAGCAGTGAAGGTGGTGGGGCCAACGTCCTGACTTTC.

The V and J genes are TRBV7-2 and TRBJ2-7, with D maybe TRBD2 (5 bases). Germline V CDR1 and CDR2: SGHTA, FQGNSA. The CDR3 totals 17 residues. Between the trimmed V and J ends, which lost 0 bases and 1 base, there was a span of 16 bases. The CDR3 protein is CASSLAFGWEHSYEQYF. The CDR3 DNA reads TGTGCCAGCAGCTTAGCGTTCGGTTGGGAGCATTCCTACGAGCAGTACTTC.

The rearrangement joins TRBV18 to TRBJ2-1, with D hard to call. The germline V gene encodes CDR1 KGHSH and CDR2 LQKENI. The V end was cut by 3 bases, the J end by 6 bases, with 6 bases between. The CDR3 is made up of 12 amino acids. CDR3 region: CASSPYSNEQFF. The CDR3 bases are TGTGCCAGCTCACCTTACAGCAATGAGCAGTTCTTC. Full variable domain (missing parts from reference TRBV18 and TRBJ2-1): NAGVMQNPRHLVRRRGQEARLRCSPMKGHSHVYWYRQLPEEGLKFMVYLQKENIIDESGMPKERFSAEFPKEGPSILRIQQVVRGDSAAYFCASSPYSNEQFFGPGTRLTVL.

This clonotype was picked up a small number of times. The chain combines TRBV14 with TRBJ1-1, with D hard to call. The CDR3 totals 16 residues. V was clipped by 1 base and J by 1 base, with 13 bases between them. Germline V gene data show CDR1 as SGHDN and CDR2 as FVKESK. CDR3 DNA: TGTGCCAGCAGCCAAGGTCCGGTCAGGCCGAACACTGAAGCTTTCTTT. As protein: CASSQGPVRPNTEAFF.

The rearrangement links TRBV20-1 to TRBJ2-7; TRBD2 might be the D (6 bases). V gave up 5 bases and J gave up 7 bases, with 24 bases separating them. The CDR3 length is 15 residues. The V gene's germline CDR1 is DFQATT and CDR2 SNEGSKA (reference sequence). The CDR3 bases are TGCAGTGCTGGCCGCCTCTTCGGACGAGGAGGGGAGCAGTACTTC. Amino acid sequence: CSAGRLFGRGGEQYF.

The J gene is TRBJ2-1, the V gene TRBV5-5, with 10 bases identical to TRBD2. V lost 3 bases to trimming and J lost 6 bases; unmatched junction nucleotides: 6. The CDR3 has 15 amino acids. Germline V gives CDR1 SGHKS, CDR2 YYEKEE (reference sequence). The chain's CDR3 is CASSWSSGSINEQFF. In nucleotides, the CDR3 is TGTGCCAGCAGCTGGTCTAGCGGGAGCATCAATGAGCAGTTCTTC.

CDR3 protein: CASSQELAGGGEQYF. The DNA for the CDR3 is TGTGCCAGCAGCCAAGAACTAGCGGGAGGTGGTGAGCAGTACTTC. V is TRBV3-1 and J is TRBJ2-7; 12 nucleotides match TRBD2. V trimming: 0 bases; J trimming: 7 bases; junction bases outside the gene matches: 4. Per the germline V gene, CDR1 is LGHDT and CDR2 is YNNKEL (reference sequence). CDR3 length equals 15 residues.

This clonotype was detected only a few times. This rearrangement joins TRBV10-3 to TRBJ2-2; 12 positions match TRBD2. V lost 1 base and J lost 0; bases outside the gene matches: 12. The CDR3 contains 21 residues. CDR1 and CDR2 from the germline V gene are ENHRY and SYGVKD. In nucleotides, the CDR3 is TGTGCCATCAGTGAGTGGAGGACTAGCGGGACCCCAAACGCGAACACCGGGGAGCTGTTTTTT. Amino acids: CAISEWRTSGTPNANTGELFF.